This T cell receptor beta chain was sequenced during a study of CD8 T cells in Susac syndrome. V was pared by 8 bases and J by 5 bases, with 5 bases of the junction left unmatched. Germline loops: CDR1 MNHEY, CDR2 SMNVEV (reference sequence). This CDR3 has 13 amino acids. Random hexamers served to reverse transcribe roughly 0.5 to 1 ug RNA. Amplification of the TCR beta CDR3 was carried out by immunoSEQ multiplex PCR, which spanned a total of 54 Vbeta and 13 Jbeta segments. From the immunoSEQ multiplex PCR reads, TCRdb called clonotypes with MiXCR, one entry per CDR3 protein. The table shows 200,000 or so distinct CDR3 sequences, with approximately 95% occurring only once. In blood CD8+ and CD4+ T cells, TCR beta underwent sequencing. Worth noting for this clonotype: Its matching antigen is unknown.

Study-level points and caveats: The total CD8+ repertoires yielded 15 to 20 Susac-specific public clones and the CD8+ TEMRA repertoires yielded five. It was acknowledged in the study that the number of individuals who were included in its TCR sequencing and HLA analysis was relatively small.

This chain links TRBV27 with TRBJ2-7, with TRBD2 matching 11 bases. The receptor comes from a human donor with Susac syndrome. The sample comprised CD8+ T cells from PBMCs. The CDR3 sequence: CASATLAGDEQYF. CDR3 bases: TGTGCCAGCGCGACACTAGCGGGAGACGAGCAGTACTTC.